The T cell receptor beta chain under discussion was sequenced for a study of blood T cell repertoires in COVID-19. Looking at the study overall: T cells, B-cell-depleted T cells, or PBMCs supplied cDNA or gDNA.

Profiling relied on immunoSEQ multiplex PCR, and the TCRdb table lists in-frame clones only, not all of them. The sample shows 150,000 to 200,000 clones, around 84% of them seen only once. V lost 0 bases and J lost 6, with 11 bases in between. Germline V gene lookup returns CDR1 GTSNPN and CDR2 SVGIG (reference sequence). CDR3 length: 13 amino acids. The sample was peripheral blood. This TCR came from a woman of 80 years or more with acute or convalescent COVID-19. The chain couples TRBV30 to TRBJ1-1; TRBD1 might be the D (6 bases). DNA for the CDR3: TGTGCCTGGAGTGTAGGGGGAGTCGCTGAAGCTTTCTTT. Translating gives CAWSVGGVAEAFF.